Listed below are T cell receptor beta chains from one sample, sequenced in a study of T cell repertoires in ileal Crohn's disease. Measured with immunoSEQ multiplex PCR; TCRdb has only the in-frame clones, and not every one. The sample includes about 11,000 clones, around three quarters of them seen just once. Sequencing was performed on ileal tissue. Receptors originate from an adult with Crohn's disease. Each CDR3 is given with its conserved first and last residue. The order of the fields is J gene, D gene, V gene, clone size, CDR3 DNA, CDR3 protein. The D gene is left open where the match is weak. Rows may omit the clone size; those that give it use once, few, many or a size class.

j_gene: TRBJ2-7
d_gene: NA
v_gene: TRBV7-3
abundance: NA
CDR3nt: TGTGCCAGTCACCAAGTCCAGGGCTACGAGCAGTACTTC
CDR3aa: CASHQVQGYEQYF

j_gene: TRBJ2-3
d_gene: TRBD2
v_gene: TRBV4-2
abundance: NA
CDR3nt: TGTGCCAGCAGCCAAGAGCTAGCGGGGGGCACAGATACGCAGTATTTT
CDR3aa: CASSQELAGGTDTQYF

j_gene: TRBJ2-7
d_gene: TRBD2
v_gene: TRBV18
abundance: few
CDR3nt: TGTGCCAGCTCTCCGGCAACGACTAGCGTGGACGAGCAGTACTTC
CDR3aa: CASSPATTSVDEQYF

j_gene: TRBJ1-2
d_gene: TRBD1
v_gene: TRBV6-5
abundance: NA
CDR3nt: TGTGCCAGCGGCGACAGGGTGTATGGCTACACCTTC
CDR3aa: CASGDRVYGYTF

j_gene: TRBJ2-7
d_gene: TRBD1
v_gene: TRBV14
abundance: NA
CDR3nt: TGTGCCAGCACGGGACAGGGGGTTTGGGAGCAGTACTTC
CDR3aa: CASTGQGVWEQYF

j_gene: TRBJ1-5
d_gene: TRBD1
v_gene: TRBV4-1
abundance: NA
CDR3nt: TGCGCCAGCAGCCAAGCGAGGACAGGGGGCGGTCAGCCCCAGCATTTT
CDR3aa: CASSQARTGGGQPQHF

j_gene: TRBJ2-3
d_gene: NA
v_gene: TRBV6-1
abundance: NA
CDR3nt: TGTGCCATACAGGGAGACACAGATACGCAGTATTTT
CDR3aa: CAIQGDTDTQYF

j_gene: TRBJ1-2
d_gene: TRBD1
v_gene: TRBV5-4
abundance: NA
CDR3nt: TGTGCCAGCAGCTTAGGGGACAGGGGGCGTAACTATGGCTACACCTTC
CDR3aa: CASSLGDRGRNYGYTF

j_gene: TRBJ1-4
d_gene: TRBD1
v_gene: TRBV5-1
abundance: NA
CDR3nt: TGCGCCAGCAGCGGGGGACAGGGGGCGCTTAAAGAAAAACTGTTTTTT
CDR3aa: CASSGGQGALKEKLFF

j_gene: TRBJ1-6
d_gene: NA
v_gene: TRBV10-2
abundance: few
CDR3nt: TGCGCCAGCACCGGACAGTATAATTCACCCCTCCACTTT
CDR3aa: CASTGQYNSPLHF

j_gene: TRBJ1-2
d_gene: NA
v_gene: TRBV6-5
abundance: NA
CDR3nt: TGTGCCAGCAGTCGTCTTGAGGGCGGCTATGGCTACACCTTC
CDR3aa: CASSRLEGGYGYTF

j_gene: TRBJ1-1
d_gene: NA
v_gene: TRBV10-3
abundance: few
CDR3nt: TGTGCCATCAGTGCCGACCGACCCGGGGTGGGGATGAACACTGAAGCTTTCTTT
CDR3aa: CAISADRPGVGMNTEAFF

j_gene: TRBJ1-1
d_gene: NA
v_gene: TRBV25-1
abundance: NA
CDR3nt: TGTGCCAGCGTGGCAGGGAACACTGAAGCTTTCTTT
CDR3aa: CASVAGNTEAFF

j_gene: TRBJ2-7
d_gene: NA
v_gene: TRBV30
abundance: NA
CDR3nt: TGTGCCTGGAGTGTACAGCCATTCTCCGAGCAGTACTTC
CDR3aa: CAWSVQPFSEQYF

j_gene: TRBJ2-2
d_gene: TRBD1
v_gene: TRBV9
abundance: medium-sized
CDR3nt: TGTGCCAGCAGCGCCCGGCCTGGGACAGGATACACCGGGGAGCTGTTTTTT
CDR3aa: CASSARPGTGYTGELFF

j_gene: TRBJ1-4
d_gene: NA
v_gene: TRBV7-8
abundance: NA
CDR3nt: TGTGCCAGCAGCTTAGCAGATCCGGGGGGGACCGGTGAAAAACTGTTTTTT
CDR3aa: CASSLADPGGTGEKLFF

j_gene: TRBJ1-2
d_gene: NA
v_gene: TRBV5-4
abundance: few
CDR3nt: TGTGCCAGCAGCTTCTACAGCCTTAACTATGGCTACACCTTC
CDR3aa: CASSFYSLNYGYTF

j_gene: TRBJ1-1
d_gene: NA
v_gene: TRBV28
abundance: NA
CDR3nt: TGTGCCAGCAGTTTGAATCAGGGGCCCACTGAAGCTTTCTTT
CDR3aa: CASSLNQGPTEAFF

j_gene: TRBJ2-7
d_gene: TRBD1
v_gene: TRBV25-1
abundance: NA
CDR3nt: TGTGCCAGCAGTGAATTTGGGACAGGGGGATACGAGCAGTACTTC
CDR3aa: CASSEFGTGGYEQYF

j_gene: TRBJ2-3
d_gene: TRBD2
v_gene: TRBV10-2
abundance: few
CDR3nt: TGCGCCAGCAGTGAAGCGGGGGGAGAAGATACGCAGTATTTT
CDR3aa: CASSEAGGEDTQYF

j_gene: TRBJ1-4
d_gene: NA
v_gene: TRBV10-3
abundance: few
CDR3nt: TGTGCCATCAGTGGTTCTCCGGGACGGGAGGGTGAAAAACTGTTTTTT
CDR3aa: CAISGSPGREGEKLFF

j_gene: TRBJ2-7
d_gene: NA
v_gene: TRBV6-1
abundance: NA
CDR3nt: TGTGCCTTGAGACCCGAAGGAACAGTTAACGAGCAGTACTTC
CDR3aa: CALRPEGTVNEQYF

j_gene: TRBJ2-7
d_gene: NA
v_gene: TRBV5-4
abundance: once
CDR3nt: TGTGCCAGCACCCTGGTTGTGGGGGCTTCCTACGAGCAGTACTTC
CDR3aa: CASTLVVGASYEQYF

j_gene: TRBJ1-1
d_gene: NA
v_gene: TRBV25-1
abundance: NA
CDR3nt: TGTGCCAGCAGTGAATACCCACGGACAGTGCCGAACACTGAAGCTTTCTTT
CDR3aa: CASSEYPRTVPNTEAFF

j_gene: TRBJ1-2
d_gene: NA
v_gene: TRBV7-9
abundance: NA
CDR3nt: TGTGCCAGCAGCTTTACCGGGGTAACCTTCTATGGCTACACCTTC
CDR3aa: CASSFTGVTFYGYTF

j_gene: TRBJ1-2
d_gene: NA
v_gene: TRBV6-1
abundance: NA
CDR3nt: TGTGCCAGCAGTCCCTTTAACTATGGCTACACCTTC
CDR3aa: CASSPFNYGYTF

j_gene: TRBJ1-2
d_gene: NA
v_gene: TRBV5-4
abundance: once
CDR3nt: TGTGCCAGCAGCTTGGGGCTCGACGGGATAGGGGGCTACACCTTC
CDR3aa: CASSLGLDGIGGYTF

j_gene: TRBJ1-2
d_gene: TRBD1
v_gene: TRBV6-5
abundance: NA
CDR3nt: TGTGCCAGCAGTTACATGGACAGGGGATATGGCTACACCTTC
CDR3aa: CASSYMDRGYGYTF

j_gene: TRBJ1-6
d_gene: NA
v_gene: TRBV7-9
abundance: NA
CDR3nt: TGTGCCAGCAGCGTTACTACAAATTCACCCCTCCACTTT
CDR3aa: CASSVTTNSPLHF

j_gene: TRBJ2-2
d_gene: TRBD1
v_gene: TRBV6-5
abundance: NA
CDR3nt: TGTGCCAGCAGTAGACAGGGGCGTAACACCGGGGAGCTGTTTTTT
CDR3aa: CASSRQGRNTGELFF

j_gene: TRBJ2-7
d_gene: NA
v_gene: TRBV29-1
abundance: NA
CDR3nt: TGCAGCGCTTGGACACTAAGCTCCTACGAGCAGTACTTC
CDR3aa: CSAWTLSSYEQYF

j_gene: TRBJ2-2
d_gene: NA
v_gene: TRBV9
abundance: NA
CDR3nt: TGTGCCAGCGGGGCGGCCGGGGAGCTGTTTTTT
CDR3aa: CASGAAGELFF

j_gene: TRBJ2-3
d_gene: NA
v_gene: TRBV5-1
abundance: NA
CDR3nt: TGCGCCGGTAAACAGGGCCCGTCTGACGCAGATACGCAGTATTTT
CDR3aa: CAGKQGPSDADTQYF

j_gene: TRBJ1-4
d_gene: TRBD1
v_gene: TRBV5-1
abundance: NA
CDR3nt: TGCGCCAGCAGCCTCCGGACAGGGGAGAGTGGCGAAAAACTGTTTTTT
CDR3aa: CASSLRTGESGEKLFF

j_gene: TRBJ1-5
d_gene: NA
v_gene: TRBV21-1
abundance: NA
CDR3nt: TGTGCCCCCAAGTGGAGGTATCAGCCCCAGCATTTT
CDR3aa: CAPKWRYQPQHF

j_gene: TRBJ1-1
d_gene: NA
v_gene: TRBV18
abundance: NA
CDR3nt: TGTGCCAGCTCACCTGAGATCCCGACGGGAGCTTTCTTT
CDR3aa: CASSPEIPTGAFF

j_gene: TRBJ1-1
d_gene: NA
v_gene: TRBV11-2
abundance: NA
CDR3nt: TGTGCCAGCAGCTTGGAGTTTGCTGAAGCTTTCTTT
CDR3aa: CASSLEFAEAFF

j_gene: TRBJ1-1
d_gene: NA
v_gene: TRBV18
abundance: NA
CDR3nt: TGTGCCAGCTCACAAGAAGTCGGCACTGAAGCTTTCTTT
CDR3aa: CASSQEVGTEAFF

j_gene: TRBJ2-2
d_gene: TRBD2
v_gene: TRBV5-1
abundance: NA
CDR3nt: TGCGCCAGCAGCCCCCGACTGGGCGGGGGTTCCGGGGAGCTGTTTTTT
CDR3aa: CASSPRLGGGSGELFF

j_gene: TRBJ1-1
d_gene: NA
v_gene: TRBV5-8
abundance: NA
CDR3nt: TGTGCCAGCAGCTTGGGGAGACAGATTGAAGCTTTCTTT
CDR3aa: CASSLGRQIEAFF

j_gene: TRBJ1-4
d_gene: TRBD1
v_gene: TRBV10-3
abundance: NA
CDR3nt: TGTGCCATCAGGACTGACAGGGGAACTAATGAAAAACTGTTTTTT
CDR3aa: CAIRTDRGTNEKLFF

j_gene: TRBJ2-1
d_gene: TRBD1
v_gene: TRBV4-3
abundance: NA
CDR3nt: TGCGCCAGCAGCCCTCGGACAGGGCTGAATGAGCAGTTCTTC
CDR3aa: CASSPRTGLNEQFF

j_gene: TRBJ2-7
d_gene: NA
v_gene: TRBV5-4
abundance: NA
CDR3nt: TGTGCCAGCAGCTGGGACACCTCCTACGAGCAGTACTTC
CDR3aa: CASSWDTSYEQYF

j_gene: TRBJ1-1
d_gene: NA
v_gene: TRBV6-6
abundance: NA
CDR3nt: TGTGCCAGCAGTTACTCATCAGGGCTGAACACTGAAGCTTTCTTT
CDR3aa: CASSYSSGLNTEAFF

j_gene: TRBJ2-7
d_gene: TRBD1
v_gene: TRBV5-1
abundance: NA
CDR3nt: TGCGCCAGTCAAACAGGGGCAGCCTACGAGCAGTACTTC
CDR3aa: CASQTGAAYEQYF

j_gene: TRBJ1-1
d_gene: NA
v_gene: TRBV29-1
abundance: NA
CDR3nt: TGCAGTGACACGGTGAACACTGAAGCTTTCTTT
CDR3aa: CSDTVNTEAFF

j_gene: TRBJ1-2
d_gene: TRBD1
v_gene: TRBV4-1
abundance: medium-sized
CDR3nt: TGCGCCAGCAGCCAAGATGGATACAGGGGCGATAACTATGGCTACACCTTC
CDR3aa: CASSQDGYRGDNYGYTF

j_gene: TRBJ2-7
d_gene: TRBD1
v_gene: TRBV9
abundance: NA
CDR3nt: TGTGCCAGCAGCAAAGGACAGGGACTGAGCTCCTACGAGCAGTACTTC
CDR3aa: CASSKGQGLSSYEQYF